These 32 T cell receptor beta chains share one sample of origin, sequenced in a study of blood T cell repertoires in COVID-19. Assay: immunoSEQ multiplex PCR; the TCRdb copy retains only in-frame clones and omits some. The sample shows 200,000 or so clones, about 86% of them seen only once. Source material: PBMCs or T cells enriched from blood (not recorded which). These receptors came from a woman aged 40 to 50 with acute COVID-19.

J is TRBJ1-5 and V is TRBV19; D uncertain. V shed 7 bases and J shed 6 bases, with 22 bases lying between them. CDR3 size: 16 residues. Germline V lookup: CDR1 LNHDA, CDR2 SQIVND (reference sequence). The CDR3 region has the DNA TGTGCCAGTATGAACAGTGAGGGATTCGGTAGTCAGCCCCAGCATTTT. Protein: CASMNSEGFGSQPQHF.

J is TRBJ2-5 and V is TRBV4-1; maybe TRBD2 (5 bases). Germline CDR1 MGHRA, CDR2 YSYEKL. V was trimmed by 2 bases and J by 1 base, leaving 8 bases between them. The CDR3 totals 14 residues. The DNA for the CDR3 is TGCGCCAGCAGCCAAAGGACTCTCCAAGAGACCCAGTACTTC. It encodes CASSQRTLQETQYF.

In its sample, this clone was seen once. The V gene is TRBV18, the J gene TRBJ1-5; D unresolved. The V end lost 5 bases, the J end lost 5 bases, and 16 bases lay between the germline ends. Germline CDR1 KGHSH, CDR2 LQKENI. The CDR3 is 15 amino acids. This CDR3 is CASSSNTGGDQPQHF. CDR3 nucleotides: TGTGCCAGCTCATCAAATACGGGCGGGGATCAGCCCCAGCATTTT. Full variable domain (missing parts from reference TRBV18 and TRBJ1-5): NAGVMQNPRHLVRRRGQEARLRCSPMKGHSHVYWYRQLPEEGLKFMVYLQKENIIDESGMPKERFSAEFPKEGPSILRIQQVVRGDSAAYFCASSSNTGGDQPQHFGDGTRLSIL.

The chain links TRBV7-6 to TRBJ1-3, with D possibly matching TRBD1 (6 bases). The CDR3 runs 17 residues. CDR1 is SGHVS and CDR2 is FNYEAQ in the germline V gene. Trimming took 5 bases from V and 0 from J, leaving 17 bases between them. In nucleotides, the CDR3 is TGTGCCAGCAGCCTTTTAACAGGGCCAAGCTCTGGAAACACCATATATTTT. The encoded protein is CASSLLTGPSSGNTIYF.

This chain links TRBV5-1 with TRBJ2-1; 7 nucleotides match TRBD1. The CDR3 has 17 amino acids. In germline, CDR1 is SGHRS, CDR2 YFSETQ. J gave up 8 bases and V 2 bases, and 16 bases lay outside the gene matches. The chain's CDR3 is CASSFLNPTGRGDEQFF. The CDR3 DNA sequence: TGCGCCAGCAGCTTCCTTAATCCGACAGGGCGAGGGGATGAGCAGTTCTTC.

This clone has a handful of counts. CDR3 sequence: CATSDPPGQGGTGELFF. For the CDR3, the DNA is TGTGCCACCAGTGATCCCCCGGGACAGGGTGGCACCGGGGAGCTGTTTTTT. The chain is built from TRBV24-1 and TRBJ2-2, with TRBD1 identical over 9 bases. CDR3 length equals 17 residues. V lost 3 bases, J lost 4 bases, and 8 bases stayed unmatched. Germline lookup yields CDR1 KGHDR and CDR2 SFDVKD.

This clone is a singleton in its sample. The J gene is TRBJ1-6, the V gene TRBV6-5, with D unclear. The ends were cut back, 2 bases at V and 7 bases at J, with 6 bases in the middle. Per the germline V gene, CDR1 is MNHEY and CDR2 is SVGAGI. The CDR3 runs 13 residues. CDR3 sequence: CASSYRENSPLHF. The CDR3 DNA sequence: TGTGCCAGCAGTTACCGGGAGAATTCACCCCTCCACTTT.

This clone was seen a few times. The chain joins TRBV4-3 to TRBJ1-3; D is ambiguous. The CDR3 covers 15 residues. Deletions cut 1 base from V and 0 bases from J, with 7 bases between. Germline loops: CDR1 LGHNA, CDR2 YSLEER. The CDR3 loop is CASSQGGNSGNTIYF. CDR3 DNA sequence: TGCGCCAGCAGCCAAGGAGGGAACTCTGGAAACACCATATATTTT.

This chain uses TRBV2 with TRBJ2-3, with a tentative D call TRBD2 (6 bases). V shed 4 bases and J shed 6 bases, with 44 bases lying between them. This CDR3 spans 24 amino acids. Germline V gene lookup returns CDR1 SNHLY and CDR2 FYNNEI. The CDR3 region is CASSAPASYGGGRNYLKSGDTQYF. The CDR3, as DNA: TGTGCCAGCAGTGCCCCGGCTAGCTACGGAGGAGGGCGGAACTACCTAAAATCGGGGGATACGCAGTATTTT.

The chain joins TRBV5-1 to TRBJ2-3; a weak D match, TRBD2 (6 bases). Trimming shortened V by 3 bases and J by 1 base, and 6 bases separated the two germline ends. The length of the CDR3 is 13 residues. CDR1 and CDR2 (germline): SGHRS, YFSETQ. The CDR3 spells CASSWGGTDTQYF. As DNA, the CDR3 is TGCGCCAGCAGCTGGGGGGGCACAGATACGCAGTATTTT.

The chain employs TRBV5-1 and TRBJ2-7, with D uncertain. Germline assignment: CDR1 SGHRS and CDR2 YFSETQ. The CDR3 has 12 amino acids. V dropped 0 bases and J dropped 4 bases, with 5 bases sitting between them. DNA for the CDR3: TGCGCCAGCAGCTTGGAGAGGTACGAGCAGTACTTC. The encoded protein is CASSLERYEQYF. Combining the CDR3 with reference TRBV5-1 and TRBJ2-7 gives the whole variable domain KAGVTQTPRYLIKTRGQQVTLSCSPISGHRSVSWYQQTPGQGLQFLFEYFSETQRNKGNFPGRFSGRQFSNSRSEMNVSTLELGDSALYLCASSLERYEQYFGPGTRLTVT.

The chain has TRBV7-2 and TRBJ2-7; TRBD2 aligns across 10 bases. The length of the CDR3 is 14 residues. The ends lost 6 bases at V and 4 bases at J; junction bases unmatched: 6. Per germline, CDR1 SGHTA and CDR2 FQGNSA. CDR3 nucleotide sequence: TGTGCCAGCAGTCCTAGCGGGAGTGGGTACGAGCAGTACTTC. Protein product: CASSPSGSGYEQYF.

CDR3 residues: CASSPGQAGNTIYF. The DNA for the CDR3 is TGCGCCAGCAGCCCGGGACAGGCTGGAAACACCATATATTTT. The chain has TRBV4-1 and TRBJ1-3, with 8 bases matching TRBD1. The trim removed 4 bases at V and 2 bases at J, leaving 1 base unmatched. CDR1 MGHRA and CDR2 YSYEKL come from the germline V gene. This CDR3 spans 14 amino acids.

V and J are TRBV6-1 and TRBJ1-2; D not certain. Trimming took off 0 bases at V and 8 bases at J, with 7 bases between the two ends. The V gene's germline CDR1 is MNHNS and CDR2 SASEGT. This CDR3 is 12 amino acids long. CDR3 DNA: TGTGCCAGCAGTGAAGCGGACTTCGGCTACACCTTC. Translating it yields CASSEADFGYTF.

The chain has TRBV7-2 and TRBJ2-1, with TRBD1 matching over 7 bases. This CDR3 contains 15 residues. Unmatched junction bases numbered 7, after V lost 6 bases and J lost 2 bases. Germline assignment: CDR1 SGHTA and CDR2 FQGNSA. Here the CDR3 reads CASSADRAAYNEQFF. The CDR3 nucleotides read TGTGCCAGCAGTGCCGACAGGGCGGCCTACAATGAGCAGTTCTTC. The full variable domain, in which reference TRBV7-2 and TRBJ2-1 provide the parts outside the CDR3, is GAGVSQSPSNKVTEKGKDVELRCDPISGHTALYWYRQSLGQGLEFLIYFQGNSAPDKSGLPSDRFSAERTGGSVSTLTIQRTQQEDSAVYLCASSADRAAYNEQFFGPGTRLTVL.

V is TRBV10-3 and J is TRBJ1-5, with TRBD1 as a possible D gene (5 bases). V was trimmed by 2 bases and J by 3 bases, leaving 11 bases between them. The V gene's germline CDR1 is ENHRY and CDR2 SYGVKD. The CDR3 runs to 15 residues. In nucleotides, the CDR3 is TGTGCCATCAGTGAGGGAAGGGGCCCCAATCAGCCCCAGCATTTT. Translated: CAISEGRGPNQPQHF.

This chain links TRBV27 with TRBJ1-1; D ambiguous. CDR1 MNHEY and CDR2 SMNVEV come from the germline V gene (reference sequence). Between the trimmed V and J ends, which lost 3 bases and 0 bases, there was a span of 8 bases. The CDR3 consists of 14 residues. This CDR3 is CASSFNSMNTEAFF. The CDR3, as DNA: TGTGCCAGCAGTTTTAACAGTATGAACACTGAAGCTTTCTTT.

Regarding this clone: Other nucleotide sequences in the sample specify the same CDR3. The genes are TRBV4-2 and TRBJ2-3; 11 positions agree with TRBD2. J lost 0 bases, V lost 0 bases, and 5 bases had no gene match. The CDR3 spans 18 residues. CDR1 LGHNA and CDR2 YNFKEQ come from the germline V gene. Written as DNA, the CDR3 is TGTGCCAGCAGCCAAGACGGGACTAGCGGCGCTAGCACAGATACGCAGTATTTT. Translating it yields CASSQDGTSGASTDTQYF.

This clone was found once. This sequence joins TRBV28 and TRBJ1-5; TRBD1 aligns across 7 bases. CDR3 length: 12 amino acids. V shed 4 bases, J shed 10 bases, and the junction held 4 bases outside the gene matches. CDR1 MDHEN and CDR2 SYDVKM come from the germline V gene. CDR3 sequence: CASSSKGAPQHF. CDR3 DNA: TGTGCCAGCAGTTCAAAGGGGGCACCCCAGCATTTT.

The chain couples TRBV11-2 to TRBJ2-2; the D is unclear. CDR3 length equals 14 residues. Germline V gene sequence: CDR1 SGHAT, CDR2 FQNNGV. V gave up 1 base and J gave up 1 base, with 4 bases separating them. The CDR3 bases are TGTGCCAGCAGCTTAGCCTTGAACACCGGGGAGCTGTTTTTT. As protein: CASSLALNTGELFF.

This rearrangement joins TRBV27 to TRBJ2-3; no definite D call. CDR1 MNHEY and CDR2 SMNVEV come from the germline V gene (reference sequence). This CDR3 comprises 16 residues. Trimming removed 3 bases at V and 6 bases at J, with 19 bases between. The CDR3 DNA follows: TGTGCCAGCAGTTTCCAGTTTGGTGTTTTCTCCGATACGCAGTATTTT. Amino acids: CASSFQFGVFSDTQYF.

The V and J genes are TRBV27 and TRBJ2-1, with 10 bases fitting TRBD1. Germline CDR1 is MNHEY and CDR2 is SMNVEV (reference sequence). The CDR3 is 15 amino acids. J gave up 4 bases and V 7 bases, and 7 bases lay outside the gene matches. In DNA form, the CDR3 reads TGTGCCAGCACCTCCGGGACAGGGGCTTACAATGAGCAGTTCTTC. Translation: CASTSGTGAYNEQFF.

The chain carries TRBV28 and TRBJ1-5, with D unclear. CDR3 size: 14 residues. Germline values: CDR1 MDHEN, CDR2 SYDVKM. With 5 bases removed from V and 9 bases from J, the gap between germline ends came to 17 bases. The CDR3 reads CASSPQADRGPQHF. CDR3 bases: TGTGCCAGCAGTCCCCAGGCGGATCGGGGGCCCCAGCATTTT.

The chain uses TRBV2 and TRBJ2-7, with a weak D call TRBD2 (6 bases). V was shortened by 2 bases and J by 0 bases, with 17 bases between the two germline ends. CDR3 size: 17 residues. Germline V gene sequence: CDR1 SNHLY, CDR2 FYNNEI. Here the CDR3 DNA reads TGTGCCAGCAGTGAATTTAGGCGGGGTTTAAGCTCCTACGAGCAGTACTTC. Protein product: CASSEFRRGLSSYEQYF.

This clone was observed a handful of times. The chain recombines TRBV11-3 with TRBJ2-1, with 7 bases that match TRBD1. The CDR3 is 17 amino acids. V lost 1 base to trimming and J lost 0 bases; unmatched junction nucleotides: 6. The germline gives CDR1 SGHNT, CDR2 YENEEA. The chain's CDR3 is CASSLGPKGASYNEQFF. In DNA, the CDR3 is TGTGCCAGCAGCTTAGGGCCTAAGGGGGCCTCCTACAATGAGCAGTTCTTC.

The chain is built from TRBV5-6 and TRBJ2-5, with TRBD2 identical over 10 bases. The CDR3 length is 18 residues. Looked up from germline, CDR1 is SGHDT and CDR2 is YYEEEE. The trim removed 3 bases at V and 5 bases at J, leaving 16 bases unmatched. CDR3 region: CASSSTGTSAFPWETQYF. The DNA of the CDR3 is TGTGCCAGCAGCTCTACCGGGACTAGCGCATTTCCCTGGGAGACCCAGTACTTC.

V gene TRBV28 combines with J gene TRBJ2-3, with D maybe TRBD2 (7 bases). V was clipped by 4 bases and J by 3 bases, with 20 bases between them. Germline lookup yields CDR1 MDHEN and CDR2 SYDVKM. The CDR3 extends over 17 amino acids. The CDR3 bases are TGTGCCAGCAGTTCACCCCGAGGGGGGACTATGACAGATACGCAGTATTTT. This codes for CASSSPRGGTMTDTQYF.

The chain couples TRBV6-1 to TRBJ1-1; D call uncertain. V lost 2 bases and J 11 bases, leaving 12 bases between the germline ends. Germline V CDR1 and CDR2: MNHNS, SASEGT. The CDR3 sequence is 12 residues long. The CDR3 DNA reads TGTGCCAGCAGTGAATCCCCCTCGGGGGCTTTCTTT. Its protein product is CASSESPSGAFF.

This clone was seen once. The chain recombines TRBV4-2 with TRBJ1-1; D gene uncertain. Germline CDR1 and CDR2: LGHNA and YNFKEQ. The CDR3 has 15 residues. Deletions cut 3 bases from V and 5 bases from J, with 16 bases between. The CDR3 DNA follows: TGTGCCAGCAGCCAGAATGGGCGGGAAAGGACTGAAGCTTTCTTT. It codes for CASSQNGRERTEAFF.

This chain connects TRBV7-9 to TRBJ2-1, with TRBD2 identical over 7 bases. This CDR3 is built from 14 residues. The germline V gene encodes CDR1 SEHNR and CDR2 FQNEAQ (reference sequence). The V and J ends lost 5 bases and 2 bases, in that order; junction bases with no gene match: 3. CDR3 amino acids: CASSAGAAYNEQFF. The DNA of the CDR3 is TGTGCCAGCAGCGCGGGAGCCGCCTACAATGAGCAGTTCTTC.

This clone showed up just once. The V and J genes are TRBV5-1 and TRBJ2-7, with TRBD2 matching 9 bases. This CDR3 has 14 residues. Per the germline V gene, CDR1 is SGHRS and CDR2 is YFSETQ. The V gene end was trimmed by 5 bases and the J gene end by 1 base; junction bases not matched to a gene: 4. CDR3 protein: CASRQLAGSYEQYF. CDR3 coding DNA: TGCGCCAGCAGGCAACTAGCGGGTTCCTACGAGCAGTACTTC.

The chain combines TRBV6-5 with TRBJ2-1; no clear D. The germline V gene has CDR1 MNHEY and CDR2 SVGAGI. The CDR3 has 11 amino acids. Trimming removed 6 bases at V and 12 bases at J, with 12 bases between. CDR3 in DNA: TGTGCCAGCAGGAATGAGGTGAGGCAGTTCTTC. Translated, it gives CASRNEVRQFF.